The clone carrying this T cell receptor beta chain was recorded many times. Its antigen is unidentified. Patients chosen for sequencing had CD8+CD57+ cells that had expanded, as shown by flow cytometry. Genomic DNA provided the template from which TCR beta VDJ and CDR3 profiles were obtained. TCRdb used MiXCR to reprocess the reads, holding one entry per CDR3 protein. The data contain some 160,000 distinct CDR3 sequences, roughly 50% of them seen just once; the ten biggest clones take up under 35%. The CDR3 sequence is 15 residues long. The V end lost 3 bases, the J end lost 6 bases, and 16 bases lay between the germline ends. The data are from a study of CD8+CD57+ T cells in acquired aplastic anemia. Study overall: Yields of DNA that came from sorted CD4+ and CD8+ cells averaged roughly 3.3 ug. Overall study findings and caveats: Between patients and controls, roughly 29 CD8+ CDR3 sequences were found in common.

Sequencing was done on a sample of sorted CD4+, CD8+, or CD8+CD57+ T cells (not recorded which) from PBMCs. The V gene is TRBV12-3 or TRBV12-4, the J gene TRBJ2-3; D uncertain. The TCR sequence derives from a human donor with aplastic anemia. The CDR3 DNA follows: TGTGCCAGCAGTTTGGCCTCGACGAATCTGGATACGCAGTATTTT. As protein: CASSLASTNLDTQYF.